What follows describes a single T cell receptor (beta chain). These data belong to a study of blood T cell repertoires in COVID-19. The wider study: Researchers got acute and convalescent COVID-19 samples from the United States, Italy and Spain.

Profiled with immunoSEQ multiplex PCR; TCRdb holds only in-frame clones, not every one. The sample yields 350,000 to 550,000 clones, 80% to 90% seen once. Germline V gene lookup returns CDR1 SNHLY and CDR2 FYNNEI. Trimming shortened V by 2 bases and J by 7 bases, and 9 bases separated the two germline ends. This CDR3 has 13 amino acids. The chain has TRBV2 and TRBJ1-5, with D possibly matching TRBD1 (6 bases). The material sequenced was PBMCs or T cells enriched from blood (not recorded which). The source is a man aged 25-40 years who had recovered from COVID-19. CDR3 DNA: TGTGCCAGCAGTGAATGGGGGGGCCAGCCCCAGCATTTT. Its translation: CASSEWGGQPQHF. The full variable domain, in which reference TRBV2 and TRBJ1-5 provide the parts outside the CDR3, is EPEVTQTPSHQVTQMGQEVILRCVPISNHLYFYWYRQILGQKVEFLVSFYNNEISEKSEIFDDQFSVERPDGSNFTLKIRSTKLEDSAMYFCASSEWGGQPQHFGDGTRLSIL.